This T cell receptor beta chain stems from a study of blood T cells in healthy people across ages. Regarding the study as a whole: The diversity estimates, figures obtained from one million T cells, were considered underestimates. While age rose, TCR beta diversity per million T cells dropped in a roughly linear way.

With 4 bases clipped from V and 8 bases from J, the junction kept 9 bases outside the gene matches. Germline V gene sequence: CDR1 LGHDT, CDR2 YNNKEL (reference sequence). CDR3 length: 14 amino acids. Through a sample-barcoded 5' primer and a J-beta primer mix, a second PCR was run for roughly 6 to 12 cycles. Using its own MiXCR run on the 5' RACE reads, TCRdb lists one record per CDR3 protein. The table lists around 1,100,000 distinct CDR3 sequences, 35% to 40% of them singletons, with about an eighth in the top ten. To note about this clonotype: Its matching antigen is unknown.

The chain uses TRBV3-1 and TRBJ1-2; 8 bases line up with TRBD1. Sequenced: blood. This TCR was sampled from a man younger than 35 in good health. The CDR3 spells CASSLRQGSRGYTF. CDR3 in DNA: TGTGCCAGCAGCCTACGACAGGGGTCTCGCGGCTACACCTTC.